This T cell receptor beta chain was sequenced during a study of OX40 agonist ivuxolimab in advanced cancers. This CDR3 is 17 amino acids long. Per the germline V gene, CDR1 is SEHNR and CDR2 is FQNEAQ (reference sequence). Trimming removed 6 bases from V and 4 bases from J; junction bases left unmatched: 10. The study's findings and limits: Certain nonresponders additionally had low normalized T-cell clonal expansion. Averaging showed that CD8+ T cells had more expanded clones than CD4+ did.

Using immunoSEQ multiplex PCR, the repertoire was profiled, and TCRdb retains in-frame clones only, with some absent. In the table there are around 76,000 clones, 90% to 95% of which are singletons. A word on this clone: Its antigen is undetermined.

The sample in question was CD4+ or CD8+ T cells sorted from blood, obtained in a trial of the OX40 agonist ivuxolimab. This rearrangement joins TRBV7-9 to TRBJ1-4; 11 nucleotides match TRBD1. This clonotype was obtained from an adult with an advanced solid tumor such as melanoma, head and neck, liver or kidney cancer. The CDR3 DNA reads TGTGCCAGCAGGGATCCGGGACAGGGGGGCCTTAATGAAAAACTGTTTTTT. This codes for CASRDPGQGGLNEKLFF.